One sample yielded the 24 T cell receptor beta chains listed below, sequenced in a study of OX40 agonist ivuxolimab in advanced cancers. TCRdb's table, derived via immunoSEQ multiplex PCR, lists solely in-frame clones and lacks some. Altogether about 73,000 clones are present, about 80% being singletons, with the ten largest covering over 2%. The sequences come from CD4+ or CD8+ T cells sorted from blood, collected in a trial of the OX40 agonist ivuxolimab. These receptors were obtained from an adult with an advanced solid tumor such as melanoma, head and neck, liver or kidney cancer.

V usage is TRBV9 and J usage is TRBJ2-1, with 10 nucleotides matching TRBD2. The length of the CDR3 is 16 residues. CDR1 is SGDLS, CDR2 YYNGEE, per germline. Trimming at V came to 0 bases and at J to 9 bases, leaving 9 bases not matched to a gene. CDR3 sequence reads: CASSVGRLAGAGEQFF. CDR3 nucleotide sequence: TGTGCCAGCAGCGTAGGTCGCCTAGCGGGAGCCGGTGAGCAGTTCTTC.

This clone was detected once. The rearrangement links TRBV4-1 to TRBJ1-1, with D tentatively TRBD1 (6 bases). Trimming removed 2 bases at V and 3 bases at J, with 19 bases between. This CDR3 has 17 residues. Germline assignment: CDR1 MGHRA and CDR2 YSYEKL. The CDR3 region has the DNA TGCGCCAGCAGCCAAAGCCTCACGGGGGCTGGTGACACTGAAGCTTTCTTT. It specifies CASSQSLTGAGDTEAFF.

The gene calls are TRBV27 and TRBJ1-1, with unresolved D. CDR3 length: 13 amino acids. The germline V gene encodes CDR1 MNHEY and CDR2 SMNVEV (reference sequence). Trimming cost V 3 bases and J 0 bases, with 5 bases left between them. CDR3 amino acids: CASSFALNTEAFF. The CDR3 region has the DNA TGTGCCAGCAGTTTTGCGCTGAACACTGAAGCTTTCTTT.

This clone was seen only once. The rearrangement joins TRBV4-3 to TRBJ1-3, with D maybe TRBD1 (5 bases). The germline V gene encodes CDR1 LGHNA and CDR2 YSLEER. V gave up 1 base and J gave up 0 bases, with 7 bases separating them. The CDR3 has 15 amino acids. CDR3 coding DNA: TGCGCCAGCAGCCAAGGACAGAGCTCTGGAAACACCATATATTTT. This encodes CASSQGQSSGNTIYF.

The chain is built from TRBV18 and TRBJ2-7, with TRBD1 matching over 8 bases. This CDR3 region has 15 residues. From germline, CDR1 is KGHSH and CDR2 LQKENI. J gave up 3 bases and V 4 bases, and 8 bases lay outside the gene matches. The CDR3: CASSLAGTGDYEQYF. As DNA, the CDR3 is TGTGCCAGCTCACTAGCCGGGACAGGAGACTACGAGCAGTACTTC.

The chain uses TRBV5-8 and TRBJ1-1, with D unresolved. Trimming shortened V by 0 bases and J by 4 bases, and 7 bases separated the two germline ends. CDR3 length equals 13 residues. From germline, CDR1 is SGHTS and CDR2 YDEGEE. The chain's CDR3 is CASSLDLGTEAFF. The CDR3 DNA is TGTGCCAGCAGCTTGGACTTGGGCACTGAAGCTTTCTTT.

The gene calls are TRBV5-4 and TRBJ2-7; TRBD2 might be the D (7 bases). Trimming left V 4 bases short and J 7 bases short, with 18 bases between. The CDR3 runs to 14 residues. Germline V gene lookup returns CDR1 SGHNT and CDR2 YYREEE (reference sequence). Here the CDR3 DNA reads TGTGCCAGCAGCACGACGGGGGGCCATAGGGAGCAGTACTTC. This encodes CASSTTGGHREQYF.

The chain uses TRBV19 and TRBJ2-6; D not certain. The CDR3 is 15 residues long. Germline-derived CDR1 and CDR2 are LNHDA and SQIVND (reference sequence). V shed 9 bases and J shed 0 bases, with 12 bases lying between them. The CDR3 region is CASKPESSGANVLTF. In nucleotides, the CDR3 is TGTGCCAGCAAACCCGAGAGCTCTGGGGCCAACGTCCTGACTTTC.

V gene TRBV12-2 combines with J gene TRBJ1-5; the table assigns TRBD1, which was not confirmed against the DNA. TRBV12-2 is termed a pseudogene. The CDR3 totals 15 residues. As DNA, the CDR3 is TGTGCAAGTCGCTTAGCTCGACAACCCAATCAGCCCCAGCATTTT. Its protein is CASRLARQPNQPQHF.

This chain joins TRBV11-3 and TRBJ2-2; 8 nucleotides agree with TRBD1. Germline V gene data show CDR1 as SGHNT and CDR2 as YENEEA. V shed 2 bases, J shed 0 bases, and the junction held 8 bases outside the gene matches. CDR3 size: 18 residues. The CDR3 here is CASSLRKDRGTNTGELFF. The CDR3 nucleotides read TGTGCCAGCAGCTTACGGAAAGACAGGGGCACGAACACCGGGGAGCTGTTTTTT.

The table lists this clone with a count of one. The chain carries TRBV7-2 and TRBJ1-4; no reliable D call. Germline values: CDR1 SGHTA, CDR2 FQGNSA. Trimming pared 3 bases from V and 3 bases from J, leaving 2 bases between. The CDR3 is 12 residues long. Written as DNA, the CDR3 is TGTGCCAGCAGCTTCTCTAATGAAAAACTGTTTTTT. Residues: CASSFSNEKLFF.

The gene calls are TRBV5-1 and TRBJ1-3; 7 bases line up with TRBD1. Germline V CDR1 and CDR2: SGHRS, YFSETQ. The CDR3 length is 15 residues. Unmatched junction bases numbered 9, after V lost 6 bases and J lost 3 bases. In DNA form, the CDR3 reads TGCGCCAGCACCAGGGGGTTATCGGGTGGAAACACCATATATTTT. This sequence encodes CASTRGLSGGNTIYF.

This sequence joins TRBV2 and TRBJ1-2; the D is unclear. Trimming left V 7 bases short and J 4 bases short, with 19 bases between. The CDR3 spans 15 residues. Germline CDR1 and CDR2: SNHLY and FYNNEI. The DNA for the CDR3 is TGTGCCAGCATATATTTACGAGGAACGGCCTATGGCTACACCTTC. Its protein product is CASIYLRGTAYGYTF.

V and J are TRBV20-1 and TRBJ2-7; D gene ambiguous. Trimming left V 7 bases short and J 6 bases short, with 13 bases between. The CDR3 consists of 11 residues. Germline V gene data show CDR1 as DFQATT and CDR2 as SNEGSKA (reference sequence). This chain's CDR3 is CSVPGFGEQYF. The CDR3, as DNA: TGCAGTGTCCCGGGCTTCGGCGAGCAGTACTTC.

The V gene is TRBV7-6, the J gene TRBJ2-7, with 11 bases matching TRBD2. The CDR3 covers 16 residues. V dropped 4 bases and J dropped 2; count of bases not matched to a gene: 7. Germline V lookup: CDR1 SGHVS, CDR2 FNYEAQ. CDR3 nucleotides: TGTGCCAGCAGCTACTCAACTAGCGGGGGCCCCTACGAGCAGTACTTC. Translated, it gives CASSYSTSGGPYEQYF.

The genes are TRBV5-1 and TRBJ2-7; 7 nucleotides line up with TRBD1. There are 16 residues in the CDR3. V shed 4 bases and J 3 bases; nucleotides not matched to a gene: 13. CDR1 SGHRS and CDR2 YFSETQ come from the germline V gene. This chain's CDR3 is CASSRVDIQGVYEQYF. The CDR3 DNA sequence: TGCGCCAGCAGCCGTGTCGATATCCAGGGGGTCTACGAGCAGTACTTC.

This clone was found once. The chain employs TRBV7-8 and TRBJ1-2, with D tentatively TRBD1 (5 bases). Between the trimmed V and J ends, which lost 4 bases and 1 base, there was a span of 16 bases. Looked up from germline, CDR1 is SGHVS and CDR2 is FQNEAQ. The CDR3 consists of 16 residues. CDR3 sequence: CASSSRGGIGNYGYTF. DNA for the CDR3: TGTGCCAGCAGCTCCCGGGGGGGGATTGGTAACTATGGCTACACCTTC.

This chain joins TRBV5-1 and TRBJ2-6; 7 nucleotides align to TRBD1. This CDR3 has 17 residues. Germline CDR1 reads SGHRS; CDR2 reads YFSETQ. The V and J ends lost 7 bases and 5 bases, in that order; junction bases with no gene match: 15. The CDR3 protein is CASANRDRAFWANVLTF. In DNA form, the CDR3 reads TGCGCCAGCGCCAATAGGGACAGAGCTTTCTGGGCCAACGTCCTGACTTTC.

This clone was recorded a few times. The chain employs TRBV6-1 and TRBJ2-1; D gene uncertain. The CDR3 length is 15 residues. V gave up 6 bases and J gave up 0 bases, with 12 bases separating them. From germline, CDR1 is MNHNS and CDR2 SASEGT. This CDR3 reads CASRVASSSYNEQFF. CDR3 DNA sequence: TGTGCCAGCAGGGTTGCTTCGAGCTCCTACAATGAGCAGTTCTTC.

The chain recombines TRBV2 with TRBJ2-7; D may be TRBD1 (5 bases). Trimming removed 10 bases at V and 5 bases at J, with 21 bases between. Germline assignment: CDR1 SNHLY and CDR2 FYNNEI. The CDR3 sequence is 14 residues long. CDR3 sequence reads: CANDGREERDEQYF. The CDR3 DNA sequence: TGTGCCAACGATGGCAGGGAAGAACGGGACGAGCAGTACTTC.

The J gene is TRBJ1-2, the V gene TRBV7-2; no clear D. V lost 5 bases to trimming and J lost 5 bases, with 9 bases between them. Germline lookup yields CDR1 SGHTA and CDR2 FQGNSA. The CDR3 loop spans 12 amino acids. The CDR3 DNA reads TGTGCCAGCAGCGCCAGGAGTTATGGCTACACCTTC. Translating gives CASSARSYGYTF.

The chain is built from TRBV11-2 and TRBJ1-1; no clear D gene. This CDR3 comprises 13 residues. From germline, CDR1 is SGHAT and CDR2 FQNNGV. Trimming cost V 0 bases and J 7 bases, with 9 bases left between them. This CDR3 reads CASSLDTGSEAFF. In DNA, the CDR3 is TGTGCCAGCAGCTTAGATACTGGAAGTGAAGCTTTCTTT.

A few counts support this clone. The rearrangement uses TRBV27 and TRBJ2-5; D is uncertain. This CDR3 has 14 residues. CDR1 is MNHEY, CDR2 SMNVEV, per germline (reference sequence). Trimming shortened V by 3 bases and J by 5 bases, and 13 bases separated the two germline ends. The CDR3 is CASSFTRLGETQYF. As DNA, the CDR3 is TGTGCCAGCAGTTTTACCCGCTTGGGGGAGACCCAGTACTTC.

The CDR3 here is CASSLTGAGANVLTF. The CDR3 DNA is TGTGCCAGCAGCTTAACAGGGGCCGGGGCCAACGTCCTGACTTTC. The chain uses TRBV11-2 and TRBJ2-6; 7 bases are shared with TRBD1. The V segment lost 2 bases and the J segment 4 bases; nucleotides outside the gene matches: 2. The CDR3 contains 15 residues. Per germline, CDR1 SGHAT and CDR2 FQNNGV. Filled out from reference TRBV11-2 and TRBJ2-6, the complete variable domain reads EAGVAQSPRYKIIEKRQSVAFWCNPISGHATLYWYQQILGQGPKLLIQFQNNGVVDDSQLPKDRFSAERLKGVDSTLKIQPAKLEDSAVYLCASSLTGAGANVLTFGAGSRLTVL.